A single sample is the source of the 23 T cell receptor beta chains below, sequenced in a study of T cell responses to AZD1222 COVID-19 vaccine. Only in-frame clones appear in the TCRdb table, and some are missing; sequencing was by immunoSEQ multiplex PCR. The data contain 200,000 to 250,000 clones, roughly 94% of them seen just once; the ten biggest clones take up over 1.5%. Here the sequenced sample was peripheral blood, taken 28 days after the second dose of the MenACWY control vaccine. These receptors were obtained from an adult who received the MenACWY meningococcal vaccine as a control.

The genes are TRBV5-4 and TRBJ2-7; 7 bases are shared with TRBD2. V dropped 1 base and J dropped 4; count of bases not matched to a gene: 8. The CDR3 runs 15 residues. From germline, CDR1 is SGHNT and CDR2 YYREEE (reference sequence). Here the CDR3 reads CASSLHQGGVYEQYF. DNA of the CDR3: TGTGCCAGCAGCTTGCACCAGGGAGGGGTGTACGAGCAGTACTTC.

The chain has TRBV27 and TRBJ1-6; 7 bases line up with TRBD1. The CDR3 loop spans 16 amino acids. V shed 1 base and J 7 bases; nucleotides not matched to a gene: 7. Germline V CDR1 and CDR2: MNHEY, SMNVEV (reference sequence). Written as DNA, the CDR3 is TGTGCCAGCAGTTTATACACGACAGGGAACAATTCACCCCTCCACTTT. It encodes CASSLYTTGNNSPLHF.

The chain links TRBV4-1 to TRBJ2-3; 10 bases align to TRBD2. With 5 bases clipped from V and 0 bases from J, the junction kept 8 bases outside the gene matches. CDR3 size: 17 residues. From germline, CDR1 is MGHRA and CDR2 YSYEKL. The CDR3 reads CASSLELAGSSTDTQYF. The CDR3 DNA sequence: TGCGCCAGCAGCTTGGAACTAGCGGGGTCTAGCACAGATACGCAGTATTTT.

The sample holds a few counts of this clone. This sequence joins TRBV28 and TRBJ2-1; possible D gene TRBD2, 6 bases. Trimming cost V 6 bases and J 0 bases, with 12 bases left between them. Per germline, CDR1 MDHEN and CDR2 SYDVKM. The CDR3 extends over 15 amino acids. CDR3 DNA sequence: TGTGCCAGCAGACGACGGGGGAGCTCCTACAATGAGCAGTTCTTC. Amino acids: CASRRRGSSYNEQFF.

The genes are TRBV7-9 and TRBJ1-2; a weak D match, TRBD1 (6 bases). V shed 4 bases and J shed 7 bases, with 22 bases lying between them. Germline CDR1 reads SEHNR; CDR2 reads FQNEAQ (reference sequence). This CDR3 contains 16 residues. CDR3 sequence: CASSSAGGSSSAGYTF. CDR3 sequence (DNA): TGTGCCAGCAGCTCAGCCGGGGGCTCCTCTTCGGCTGGCTACACCTTC.

The gene calls are TRBV28 and TRBJ2-7; the match to TRBD1 covers 9 bases. The germline V gene has CDR1 MDHEN and CDR2 SYDVKM. V was pared by 8 bases and J by 1 base, with 12 bases of the junction left unmatched. This CDR3 region has 16 residues. CDR3 in DNA: TGTGCCAGCGCGGGACAGGGTTCGTTTTGGTCCTACGAGCAGTACTTC. Translation gives CASAGQGSFWSYEQYF.

A single count supports this clone. The V and J genes are TRBV5-1 and TRBJ2-3, with 7 bases aligning to TRBD2. J was trimmed by 5 bases and V by 0 bases; bases with no gene match: 12. This CDR3 region has 17 residues. Germline V gene lookup returns CDR1 SGHRS and CDR2 YFSETQ. The CDR3 region is CASSLAGGGLAVDTQYF. DNA of the CDR3: TGCGCCAGCAGCTTGGCCGGGGGAGGGCTAGCGGTAGATACGCAGTATTTT. Full variable domain (remainder filled in from reference TRBV5-1 and TRBJ2-3): KAGVTQTPRYLIKTRGQQVTLSCSPISGHRSVSWYQQTPGQGLQFLFEYFSETQRNKGNFPGRFSGRQFSNSRSEMNVSTLELGDSALYLCASSLAGGGLAVDTQYFGPGTRLTVL.

This rearrangement joins TRBV19 to TRBJ2-4; possible D gene TRBD1, 5 bases. The CDR3 spans 14 residues. Germline V gives CDR1 LNHDA, CDR2 SQIVND (reference sequence). Trimming stripped 3 bases from V and 6 bases from J, with 12 bases between. CDR3 sequence: CASSIRGFANIQYF. The CDR3 region has the DNA TGTGCCAGTAGTATTAGGGGATTTGCAAACATTCAGTACTTC.

V is TRBV4-3 and J is TRBJ2-2, with D perhaps being TRBD1 or TRBD2 (6 bases each). The CDR3 spans 16 residues. Trimming removed 4 bases from V and 5 bases from J, with 17 bases in between. Germline V lookup: CDR1 LGHNA, CDR2 YSLEER. CDR3 in amino acids: CASSPGLLRGTGELFF. In nucleotides, the CDR3 is TGCGCCAGCAGCCCGGGACTCCTGAGGGGGACCGGGGAGCTGTTTTTT.

The V call is TRBV4-1, the J call TRBJ2-4; no reliable D call. Trimming stripped 2 bases from V and 10 bases from J, with 21 bases between. The CDR3 length is 16 residues. Germline lookup yields CDR1 MGHRA and CDR2 YSYEKL. CDR3 protein: CASSQTPPWWSKIQYF. The CDR3, as DNA: TGCGCCAGCAGCCAAACCCCCCCCTGGTGGAGTAAGATTCAGTACTTC.

V usage is TRBV27 and J usage is TRBJ1-1; TRBD1 aligns across 11 bases. Germline assignment: CDR1 MNHEY and CDR2 SMNVEV (reference sequence). Trimming removed 5 bases from V and 1 base from J; junction bases left unmatched: 0. The CDR3 spans 14 residues. The CDR3 DNA follows: TGTGCCAGCAGTGGACAGGGGGCGAACACTGAAGCTTTCTTT. Translating it yields CASSGQGANTEAFF.

This rearrangement joins TRBV4-3 to TRBJ2-2, with a possible D match to TRBD1 (5 bases). The CDR3 sequence is 15 residues long. Germline CDR1 is LGHNA and CDR2 is YSLEER. Trimming left V 0 bases short and J 1 base short, with 6 bases between. CDR3 bases: TGCGCCAGCAGCCAAGAGCAGGGGAACACCGGGGAGCTGTTTTTT. Protein product: CASSQEQGNTGELFF.

V usage is TRBV19 and J usage is TRBJ2-6; D is unresolved. V was clipped by 5 bases and J by 0 bases, with 8 bases between them. Germline-derived CDR1 and CDR2 are LNHDA and SQIVND (reference sequence). CDR3 length: 15 amino acids. The DNA of the CDR3 is TGTGCCAGTAGTCCAAATTACTCTGGGGCCAACGTCCTGACTTTC. Translated, it gives CASSPNYSGANVLTF. The variable domain in full, with the rest retrieved from reference TRBV19 and TRBJ2-6, is DGGITQSPKYLFRKEGQNVTLSCEQNLNHDAMYWYRQDPGQGLRLIYYSQIVNDFQKGDIAEGYSVSREKKESFPLTVTSAQKNPTAFYLCASSPNYSGANVLTFGAGSRLTVL.

The chain is built from TRBV18 and TRBJ1-5, with 7 bases lining up with TRBD1. The CDR3 spans 15 residues. The V gene's germline CDR1 is KGHSH and CDR2 LQKENI. With 6 bases clipped from V and 3 bases from J, the junction kept 8 bases outside the gene matches. The CDR3 loop is CASSSRQGPNQPQHF. The CDR3 nucleotides are TGTGCCAGCTCCTCTCGACAGGGCCCCAATCAGCCCCAGCATTTT.

The chain uses TRBV27 and TRBJ2-7, with TRBD1 matching over 9 bases. V trimming: 8 bases; J trimming: 4 bases; junction bases outside the gene matches: 9. The CDR3 sequence is 14 residues long. Germline CDR1 is MNHEY and CDR2 is SMNVEV (reference sequence). The CDR3 region is CASGAGTGFYEQYF. The CDR3 nucleotides are TGTGCCAGCGGAGCCGGGACAGGGTTTTACGAGCAGTACTTC.

This clone is a singleton in its sample. The V call is TRBV7-9, the J call TRBJ2-5; no reliable D call. V gave up 6 bases and J gave up 5 bases, with 16 bases separating them. Germline values: CDR1 SEHNR, CDR2 FQNEAQ (reference sequence). The CDR3 contains 14 residues. The CDR3 region is CASRKGLNWETQYF. The DNA of the CDR3 is TGTGCCAGCAGAAAGGGCCTTAACTGGGAGACCCAGTACTTC. Drawing the rest from reference TRBV7-9 and TRBJ2-5, the complete variable domain is DTGVSQNPRHKITKRGQNVTFRCDPISEHNRLYWYRQTLGQGPEFLTYFQNEAQLEKSRLLSDRFSAERPKGSFSTLEIQRTEQGDSAMYLCASRKGLNWETQYFGPGTRLLVL.

The chain carries TRBV28 and TRBJ1-1; D uncertain. CDR1 is MDHEN and CDR2 is SYDVKM in the germline V gene. V dropped 2 bases and J dropped 10 bases, with 11 bases sitting between them. The CDR3 is made up of 12 amino acids. The CDR3 DNA reads as TGTGCCAGCAGTTTAAACCCCCCTAGAGCTTTCTTT. Translating it yields CASSLNPPRAFF.

V gene TRBV6-1 combines with J gene TRBJ2-5; D not resolved. Germline V gene lookup returns CDR1 MNHNS and CDR2 SASEGT. The CDR3 length is 12 residues. Trimming took off 5 bases at V and 5 bases at J, with 9 bases between the two ends. In nucleotides, the CDR3 is TGTGCCAGCAGTTATTTCGGGGAGACCCAGTACTTC. This sequence encodes CASSYFGETQYF.

The CDR3 coding sequence is TGTGCCAGCAGCTCGACAGGGAACTCCTACGAGCAGTACTTC. Its protein is CASSSTGNSYEQYF. The chain combines TRBV7-6 with TRBJ2-7, with TRBD1 matching 7 bases. CDR3 length equals 14 residues. J gave up 0 bases and V 4 bases, and 3 bases lay outside the gene matches. CDR1 and CDR2 from the germline V gene are SGHVS and FNYEAQ.

The chain recombines TRBV7-2 with TRBJ2-5; 7 nucleotides align to TRBD2. After removal of 1 base from V and 2 bases from J, the junction contained 4 bases not matched to a gene. This CDR3 region has 15 residues. Germline values: CDR1 SGHTA, CDR2 FQGNSA. In nucleotides, the CDR3 is TGTGCCAGCAGCTTAGGGGCGGGGGTACAAGAGACCCAGTACTTC. It is translated as CASSLGAGVQETQYF.

The chain links TRBV6-2 or TRBV6-3 to TRBJ2-7, with D tentatively TRBD1 (5 bases). CDR3 size: 12 residues. From germline, CDR1 is MNHEY and CDR2 SVGEGT. The germline V and J ends were trimmed by 3 bases and 7 bases, with 10 bases remaining between them. The CDR3, as DNA: TGTGCCAGCAGTTATTTTGGGGCGGAGCAGTACTTC. This sequence encodes CASSYFGAEQYF.

The chain joins TRBV2 to TRBJ2-7; no reliable D call. Per germline, CDR1 SNHLY and CDR2 FYNNEI. The CDR3 is 13 residues long. V lost 6 bases and J 3 bases, leaving 12 bases between the germline ends. In DNA form, the CDR3 reads TGTGCCAGCAGAGTTGATGCAGGCTACGAGCAGTACTTC. It codes for CASRVDAGYEQYF.

The gene calls are TRBV14 and TRBJ2-7; TRBD2 aligns across 9 bases. V dropped 4 bases and J dropped 6; count of bases not matched to a gene: 10. The germline V gene has CDR1 SGHDN and CDR2 FVKESK. The CDR3 sequence is 15 residues long. The CDR3 spells CASSLRAGGGGEQYF. The CDR3 DNA reads as TGTGCCAGCAGCCTACGAGCGGGAGGTGGGGGCGAGCAGTACTTC.